This passage covers 14 T cell receptor beta chains from one sample sequenced in a study of lymphopenia after photon versus proton radiotherapy. Sequenced by immunoSEQ multiplex PCR; TCRdb stores in-frame clones only, minus some. This table has 50,000 to 60,000 clones, 92% appearing once. Sequenced here: peripheral blood, sampled from a patient treated with photon-based radiotherapy. The receptors here all came from a woman in her thirties or forties with cholangiocarcinoma.

The chain carries TRBV6-5 and TRBJ2-1, with 9 bases aligning to TRBD1. The CDR3 runs to 15 residues. The germline CDR1 and CDR2 sequences are MNHEY and SVGAGI. V dropped 3 bases and J dropped 4; count of bases not matched to a gene: 4. CDR3 in amino acids: CASSYSGQGYNEQFF. The CDR3 nucleotides read TGTGCCAGCAGTTATTCTGGACAGGGGTACAATGAGCAGTTCTTC.

The J gene is TRBJ2-1, the V gene TRBV7-2; D is perhaps TRBD2 (6 bases). There are 16 residues in the CDR3. Per germline, CDR1 SGHTA and CDR2 FQGNSA. Trimming pared 5 bases from V and 3 bases from J, leaving 17 bases between. CDR3 bases: TGTGCCAGCAGCCGATCGGGGACTGTACTCTACAATGAGCAGTTCTTC. Amino acid sequence: CASSRSGTVLYNEQFF.

This clone was observed a handful of times. V usage is TRBV7-9 and J usage is TRBJ1-5, with D unclear. Germline CDR1 is SEHNR and CDR2 is FQNEAQ (reference sequence). Trimming took off 1 base at V and 1 base at J, with 8 bases between the two ends. The CDR3 is 15 amino acids. The CDR3 protein is CASSLEATSNQPQHF. Written as DNA, the CDR3 is TGTGCCAGCAGCTTAGAAGCGACGAGCAATCAGCCCCAGCATTTT.

In the case of this clone: At one end, the junction sequence differs from germline, possibly due to a read error. The J gene is TRBJ1-2, the V gene TRBV4-1; D call uncertain. CDR1 and CDR2 (germline): MGHRA, YSYEKL. This CDR3 comprises 13 residues. The DNA for the CDR3 is TGCGCCAGCAGCCAAGATCGAAGCTTAGTCCCCCTTTTC. Its translation is CASSQDRSLVPLF.

The V call is TRBV19, the J call TRBJ1-2; 9 positions agree with TRBD1. V dropped 6 bases and J dropped 0; count of bases not matched to a gene: 8. This CDR3 is 16 amino acids long. Germline CDR1 reads LNHDA; CDR2 reads SQIVND (reference sequence). Written as DNA, the CDR3 is TGTGCCAGTAGGGGACAGGGTTTCAGAGCTAACTATGGCTACACCTTC. Its protein is CASRGQGFRANYGYTF.

The chain has TRBV29-1 and TRBJ1-5, with D unclear. The CDR3 has 13 residues. Germline-derived CDR1 and CDR2 are SQVTM and ANQGSEA. Trimming took 4 bases from V and 0 from J, leaving 7 bases between them. The CDR3 coding sequence is TGCAGCGTTGCGGGAAGTAGCAATCAGCCCCAGCATTTT. Its translation is CSVAGSSNQPQHF.

The rearrangement links TRBV30 to TRBJ1-6, with 8 bases identical to TRBD1. From germline, CDR1 is GTSNPN and CDR2 SVGIG (reference sequence). Trimming removed 0 bases from V and 10 bases from J; junction bases left unmatched: 8. The CDR3 extends over 15 amino acids. The CDR3 loop reads CAWSVLRTGNSPLHF. CDR3 nucleotides: TGTGCCTGGAGTGTACTTAGGACAGGGAACTCACCCCTCCACTTT. Full variable domain (missing parts from reference TRBV30 and TRBJ1-6): SQTIHQWPATLVQPVGSPLSLECTVEGTSNPNLYWYRQAAGRGLQLLFYSVGIGQISSEVPQNLSASRPQDRQFILSSKKLLLSDSGFYLCAWSVLRTGNSPLHFGNGTRLTVT.

The chain carries TRBV27 and TRBJ1-5; D is possibly TRBD1 (6 bases). Germline V gives CDR1 MNHEY, CDR2 SMNVEV (reference sequence). The V and J ends lost 2 bases and 7 bases respectively, with 9 bases between them. The CDR3 has 13 residues. CDR3 sequence: CASSLGTYQPQHF. For the CDR3, the DNA is TGTGCCAGCAGTTTAGGGACATACCAGCCCCAGCATTTT.

J is TRBJ2-1 and V is TRBV29-1, with D maybe TRBD2 (6 bases). This CDR3 is built from 14 residues. Between the trimmed V and J ends, which lost 3 bases and 4 bases, there was a span of 13 bases. CDR1 SQVTM and CDR2 ANQGSEA come from the germline V gene. DNA of the CDR3: TGCAGCGTTGACTCCTCGGGGGTTTACAATGAGCAGTTCTTC. Encoded protein: CSVDSSGVYNEQFF.

V and J are TRBV6-5 and TRBJ2-7; the match to TRBD2 covers 8 bases. This CDR3 spans 14 amino acids. Losses at the gene ends were 2 bases for V and 2 bases for J; bases not matched to a gene: 2. CDR1 MNHEY and CDR2 SVGAGI come from the germline V gene. In DNA, the CDR3 is TGTGCCAGCAGTTACATAGCGGGACCCTACGAGCAGTACTTC. This translates into CASSYIAGPYEQYF.

This sequence joins TRBV27 and TRBJ2-3, with D unclear. Trimming cost V 3 bases and J 4 bases, with 8 bases left between them. The CDR3 extends over 13 amino acids. Looked up from germline, CDR1 is MNHEY and CDR2 is SMNVEV (reference sequence). The CDR3 coding sequence is TGTGCCAGCAGTTTCTCCGTGGCAGATACGCAGTATTTT. Translated, it gives CASSFSVADTQYF.

Here the CDR3 DNA reads TGTGCCAGCGGGGGCGTCGGCGAGGGGGAAAAACTGTTTTTT. Amino acids: CASGGVGEGEKLFF. The J gene is TRBJ1-4, the V gene TRBV2; D might be TRBD1 (6 bases). The CDR3 extends over 14 amino acids. Germline V gene lookup returns CDR1 SNHLY and CDR2 FYNNEI. Deletions cut 8 bases from V and 8 bases from J, with 18 bases between.

The chain has TRBV15 and TRBJ2-7, with 8 bases matching TRBD1. V was pared by 1 base and J by 0 bases, with 8 bases of the junction left unmatched. The length of the CDR3 is 17 residues. Germline V gene sequence: CDR1 LNHNV, CDR2 YYDKDF (reference sequence). The CDR3 spells CATSRVPLGQVSYEQYF. CDR3 in DNA: TGTGCCACCAGCAGAGTCCCATTGGGACAGGTCTCCTACGAGCAGTACTTC.

The V and J genes are TRBV7-2 and TRBJ1-2, with TRBD1 matching over 12 bases. CDR1 and CDR2 (germline): SGHTA, FQGNSA. This CDR3 is built from 15 residues. Trimming took 3 bases from V and 4 from J; bases not matched to a gene: 3. The CDR3 protein is CASSLGQGASYGYTF. In DNA, the CDR3 is TGTGCCAGCAGCTTGGGACAGGGGGCTAGCTATGGCTACACCTTC.